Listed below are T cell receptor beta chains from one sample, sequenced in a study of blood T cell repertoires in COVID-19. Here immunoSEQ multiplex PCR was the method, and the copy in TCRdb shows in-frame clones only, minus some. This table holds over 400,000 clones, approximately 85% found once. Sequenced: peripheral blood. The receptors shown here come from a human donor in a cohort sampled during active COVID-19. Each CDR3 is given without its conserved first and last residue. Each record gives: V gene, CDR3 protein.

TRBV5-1	ASSNDRVSEKLF
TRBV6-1	ASRAGTASYEQY
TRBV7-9	ASSLVGGLGTEAF
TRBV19	ASSIIYRNTEAF
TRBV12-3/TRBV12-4	ASTYGSYTEAF
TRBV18	ASSPLGQMNTEAF
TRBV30	AWNRGRERHLAYEQY
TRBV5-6	ASSLLESLSEAF
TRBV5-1	ASSSSIAGDPYNEQF
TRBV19	ASMSRGYEQY
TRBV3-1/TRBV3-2	ASSQVPVTGREAQH
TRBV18	ASSLQGKDYEQY
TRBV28	ASSLLGTGSYGYT
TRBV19	ASSIRRAGNLLETQY
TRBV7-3	ASSWTGYTEAF
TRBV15	ATRTGQGSQETQY
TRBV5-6	ASSLVGRANYGYT
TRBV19	ASSPLRESATDTQY
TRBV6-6	ASSYGGLYGYT
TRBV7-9	ASSLEGYSNQPQH
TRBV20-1	SASTGGQPQH
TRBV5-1	ASGPTSGISYEQY
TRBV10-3	AISDAVRAGANVLT
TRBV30	AWSVSRSSGNTIY
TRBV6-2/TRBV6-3	ASSYGAGWAGYT
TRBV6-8	ASSYRASGATDTQY
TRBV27	ASSLLSFSGSYNEQF
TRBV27	ASTSIGVNYGYT
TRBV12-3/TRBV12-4	ASSLWSNEQF